The 3 T cell receptor beta chains listed next were all sequenced from one sample in a study of tumor and adjacent non-tumor tissue in lung cancer. No cell sorting was done before RNA was extracted from the tissue. This non-tumor lung sample came from over 3 cm beyond the tumor edge. A modified ARM-PCR protocol with three rounds of nested PCR amplified TCRbeta. TCRdb processed the multiplex PCR reads anew with MiXCR; each CDR3 protein has one entry. The sample lists about 80,000 distinct CDR3 sequences; 70% to 90% were seen once. Specimen: distant non-tumor lung tissue. Receptors originate from a man in his 60s with non-small cell lung cancer.

The chain recombines TRBV5-6 with TRBJ2-1; tentatively, D is TRBD2 (5 bases). Deletions cut 6 bases from V and 9 bases from J, with 10 bases between. Germline-derived CDR1 and CDR2 are SGHDT and YYEEEE. CDR3 length: 11 residues. The CDR3 sequence is CASTRGGEQFF. The CDR3 DNA sequence: TGTGCCAGCACTCGCGGAGGTGAGCAGTTCTTC.

This clonotype has more than one count but fewer than ten. The rearrangement links TRBV6-6 to TRBJ2-5, with 8 nucleotides matching TRBD2. This CDR3 comprises 13 residues. Germline CDR1 reads MNHNY; CDR2 reads SVGAGI (reference sequence). V was pared by 6 bases and J by 4 bases, with 4 bases of the junction left unmatched. CDR3 in amino acids: CASSPTSGETQYF. Written as DNA, the CDR3 is TGTGCCAGCAGCCCTACTAGCGGAGAGACCCAGTACTTC.

A note on this clonotype: A junction boundary mismatches the germline segment, possibly from a read error. V gene TRBV30 combines with J gene TRBJ2-3; TRBD2 aligns across 8 bases. Germline V gene sequence: CDR1 GTSNPN, CDR2 SVGIG (reference sequence). CDR3 size: 15 residues. The CDR3, as DNA: TGTGCCTGGAAAGGAGCGGGGGCGGGCACAGTTACGCAGTATTTT. Its protein product is CAWKGAGAGTVTQYF. Full variable domain (rest looked up from reference TRBV30 and TRBJ2-3): SQTIHQWPATLVQPVGSPLSLECTVEGTSNPNLYWYRQAAGRGLQLLFYSVGIGQISSEVPQNLSASRPQDRQFILSSKKLLLSDSGFYLCAWKGAGAGTVTQYFGPGTRLTVL.